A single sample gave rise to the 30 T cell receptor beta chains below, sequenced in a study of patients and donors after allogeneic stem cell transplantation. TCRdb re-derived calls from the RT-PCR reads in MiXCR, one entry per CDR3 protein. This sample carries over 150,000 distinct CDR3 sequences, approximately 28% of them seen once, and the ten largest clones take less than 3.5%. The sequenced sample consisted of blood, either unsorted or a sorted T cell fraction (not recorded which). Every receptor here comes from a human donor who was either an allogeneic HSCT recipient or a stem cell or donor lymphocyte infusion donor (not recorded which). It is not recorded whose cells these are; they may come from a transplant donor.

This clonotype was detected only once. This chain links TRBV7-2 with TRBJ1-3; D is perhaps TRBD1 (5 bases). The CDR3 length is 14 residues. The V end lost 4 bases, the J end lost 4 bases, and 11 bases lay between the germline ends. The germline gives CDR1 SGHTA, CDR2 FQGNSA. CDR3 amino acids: CASSSRVGGNTIYF. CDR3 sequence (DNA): TGTGCCAGCAGCTCCAGGGTAGGAGGAAACACCATATATTTT.

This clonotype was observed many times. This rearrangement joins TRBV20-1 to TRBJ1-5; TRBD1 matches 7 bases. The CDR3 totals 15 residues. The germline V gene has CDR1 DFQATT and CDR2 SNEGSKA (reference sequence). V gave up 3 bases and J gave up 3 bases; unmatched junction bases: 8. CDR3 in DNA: TGCAGTGCTAGGACCCCGGGACAGCCCAATCAGCCCCAGCATTTT. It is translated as CSARTPGQPNQPQHF.

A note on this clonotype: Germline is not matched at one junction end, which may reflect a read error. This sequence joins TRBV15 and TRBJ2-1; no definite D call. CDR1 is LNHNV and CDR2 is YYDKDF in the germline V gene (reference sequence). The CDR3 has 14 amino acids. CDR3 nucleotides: TGTGCCACCAGCAAGGATGGGTTCTACAATGGGCAGTTCTTC. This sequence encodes CATSKDGFYNGQFF.

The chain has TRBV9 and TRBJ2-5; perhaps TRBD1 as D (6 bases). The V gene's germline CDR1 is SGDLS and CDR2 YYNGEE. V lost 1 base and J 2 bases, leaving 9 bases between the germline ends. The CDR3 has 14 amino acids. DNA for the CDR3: TGTGCCAGCAGCGTAAAAACAGGGCAAGAGACCCAGTACTTC. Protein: CASSVKTGQETQYF.

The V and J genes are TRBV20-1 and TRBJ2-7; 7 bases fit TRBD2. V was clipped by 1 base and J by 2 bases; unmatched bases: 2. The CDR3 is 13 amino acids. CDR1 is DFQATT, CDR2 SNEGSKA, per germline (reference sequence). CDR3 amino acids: CSARGSGTYEQYF. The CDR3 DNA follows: TGCAGTGCTAGAGGGAGCGGGACCTACGAGCAGTACTTC.

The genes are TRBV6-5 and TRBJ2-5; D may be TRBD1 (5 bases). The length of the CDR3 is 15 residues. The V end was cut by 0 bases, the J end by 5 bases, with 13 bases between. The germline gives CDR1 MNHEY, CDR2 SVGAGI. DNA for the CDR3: TGTGCCAGCAGTTACTCGGCCAGGGTCCGGGAGACCCAGTACTTC. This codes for CASSYSARVRETQYF.

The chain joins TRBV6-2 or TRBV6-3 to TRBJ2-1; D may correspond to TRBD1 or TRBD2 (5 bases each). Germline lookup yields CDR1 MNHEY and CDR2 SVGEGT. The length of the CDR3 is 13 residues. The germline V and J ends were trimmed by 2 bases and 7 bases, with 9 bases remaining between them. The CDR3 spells CASSYQGVNEQFF. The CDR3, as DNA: TGTGCCAGCAGTTACCAGGGAGTAAATGAGCAGTTCTTC.

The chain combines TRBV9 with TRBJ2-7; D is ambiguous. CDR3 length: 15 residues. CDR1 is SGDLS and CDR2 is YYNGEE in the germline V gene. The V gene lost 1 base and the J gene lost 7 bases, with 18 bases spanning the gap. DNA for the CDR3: TGTGCCAGCAGCGTAACGCACGGCCTAGAGTTGGAGCAGTACTTC. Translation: CASSVTHGLELEQYF.

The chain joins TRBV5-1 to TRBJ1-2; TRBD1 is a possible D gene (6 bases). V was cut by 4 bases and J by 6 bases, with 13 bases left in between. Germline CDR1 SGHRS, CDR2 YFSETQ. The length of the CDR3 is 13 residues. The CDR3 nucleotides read TGCGCCAGCAGCCAGAACAGGGTAAATGGCTACACCTTC. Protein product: CASSQNRVNGYTF.

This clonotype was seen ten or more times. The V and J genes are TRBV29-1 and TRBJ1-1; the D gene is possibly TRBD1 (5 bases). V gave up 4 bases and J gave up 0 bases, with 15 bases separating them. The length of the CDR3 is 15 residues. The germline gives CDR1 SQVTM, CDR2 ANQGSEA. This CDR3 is CSVGRRAVMNTEAFF. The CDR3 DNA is TGCAGCGTTGGGCGCAGGGCGGTAATGAACACTGAAGCTTTCTTT.

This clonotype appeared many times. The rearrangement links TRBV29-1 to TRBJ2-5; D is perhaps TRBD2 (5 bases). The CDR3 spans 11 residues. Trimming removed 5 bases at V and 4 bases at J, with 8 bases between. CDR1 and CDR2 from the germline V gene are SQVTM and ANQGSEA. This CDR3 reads CSVWEPETQYF. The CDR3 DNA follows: TGCAGCGTTTGGGAGCCAGAGACCCAGTACTTC.

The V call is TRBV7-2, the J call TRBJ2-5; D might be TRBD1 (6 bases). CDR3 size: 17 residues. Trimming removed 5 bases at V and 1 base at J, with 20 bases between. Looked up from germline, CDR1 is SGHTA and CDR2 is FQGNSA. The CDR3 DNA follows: TGTGCCAGCAGCGCCATACCTGGACAGACCACCCAAGAGACCCAGTACTTC. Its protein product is CASSAIPGQTTQETQYF.

DNA for the CDR3: TGCGCCAGCAACTCCGGGACAGGGAGCTACGAGCAGTACTTC. Its protein product is CASNSGTGSYEQYF. V usage is TRBV5-1 and J usage is TRBJ2-7; 9 bases line up with TRBD1. Germline CDR1 is SGHRS and CDR2 is YFSETQ. The CDR3 spans 14 residues. Trimming took 6 bases from V and 3 from J; bases not matched to a gene: 7. Filled out from reference TRBV5-1 and TRBJ2-7, the complete variable domain reads KAGVTQTPRYLIKTRGQQVTLSCSPISGHRSVSWYQQTPGQGLQFLFEYFSETQRNKGNFPGRFSGRQFSNSRSEMNVSTLELGDSALYLCASNSGTGSYEQYFGPGTRLTVT.

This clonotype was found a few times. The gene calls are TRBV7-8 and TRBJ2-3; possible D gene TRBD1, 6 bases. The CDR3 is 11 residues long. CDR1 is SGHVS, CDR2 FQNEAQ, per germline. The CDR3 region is CASGATDTQYF. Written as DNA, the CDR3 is TGTGCGTCAGGGGCCACAGATACGCAGTATTTT.

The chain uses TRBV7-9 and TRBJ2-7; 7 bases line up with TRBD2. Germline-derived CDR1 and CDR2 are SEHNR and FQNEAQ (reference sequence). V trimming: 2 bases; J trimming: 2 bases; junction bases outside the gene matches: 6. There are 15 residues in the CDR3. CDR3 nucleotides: TGTGCCAGCAGCTTATTGGGAGGGGTCCCCTACGAGCAGTACTTC. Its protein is CASSLLGGVPYEQYF.

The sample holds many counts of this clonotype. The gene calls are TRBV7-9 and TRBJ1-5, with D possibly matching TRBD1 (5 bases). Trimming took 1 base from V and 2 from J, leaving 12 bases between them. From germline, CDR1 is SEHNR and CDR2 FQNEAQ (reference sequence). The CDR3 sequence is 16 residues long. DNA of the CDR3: TGTGCCAGCAGCTTAGATGGGGGAATGGGCAATCAGCCCCAGCATTTT. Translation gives CASSLDGGMGNQPQHF. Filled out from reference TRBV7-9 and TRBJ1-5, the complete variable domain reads DTGVSQNPRHKITKRGQNVTFRCDPISEHNRLYWYRQTLGQGPEFLTYFQNEAQLEKSRLLSDRFSAERPKGSFSTLEIQRTEQGDSAMYLCASSLDGGMGNQPQHFGDGTRLSIL.

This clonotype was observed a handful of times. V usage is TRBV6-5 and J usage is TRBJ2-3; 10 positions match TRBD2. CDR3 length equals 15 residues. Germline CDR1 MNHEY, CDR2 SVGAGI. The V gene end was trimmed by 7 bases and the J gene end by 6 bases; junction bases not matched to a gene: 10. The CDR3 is CASTSTSGYRDTQYF. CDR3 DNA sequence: TGTGCCAGCACATCGACTAGCGGGTACAGGGATACGCAGTATTTT.

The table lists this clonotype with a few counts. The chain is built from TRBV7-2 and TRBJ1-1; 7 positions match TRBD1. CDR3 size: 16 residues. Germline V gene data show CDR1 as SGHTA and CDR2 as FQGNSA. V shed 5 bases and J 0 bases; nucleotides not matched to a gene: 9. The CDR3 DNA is TGTGCCAGCAGCCCCCGCCGGACAGGTATGAACACTGAAGCTTTCTTT. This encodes CASSPRRTGMNTEAFF.

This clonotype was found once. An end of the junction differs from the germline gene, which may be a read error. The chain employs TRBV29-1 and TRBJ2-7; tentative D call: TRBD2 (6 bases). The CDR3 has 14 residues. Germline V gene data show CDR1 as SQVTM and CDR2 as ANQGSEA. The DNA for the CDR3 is TGCAGCTTTGAGGTATATAGCGGAGGATACGAGCAGTACTTC. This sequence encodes CSFEVYSGGYEQYF.

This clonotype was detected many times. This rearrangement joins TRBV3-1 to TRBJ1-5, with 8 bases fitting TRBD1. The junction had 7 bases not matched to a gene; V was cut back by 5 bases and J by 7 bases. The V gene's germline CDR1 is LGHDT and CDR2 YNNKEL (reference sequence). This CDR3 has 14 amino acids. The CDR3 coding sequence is TGTGCCAGCAGCTTACAGGGGGTTGGGCAGCCCCAGCATTTT. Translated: CASSLQGVGQPQHF.

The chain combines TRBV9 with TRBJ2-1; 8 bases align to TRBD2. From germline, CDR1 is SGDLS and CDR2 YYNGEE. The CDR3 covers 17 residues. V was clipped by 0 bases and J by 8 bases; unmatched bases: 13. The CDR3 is CASSVGHGGRFGDEQFF. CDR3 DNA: TGTGCCAGCAGCGTAGGCCATGGCGGGAGGTTCGGCGATGAGCAGTTCTTC.

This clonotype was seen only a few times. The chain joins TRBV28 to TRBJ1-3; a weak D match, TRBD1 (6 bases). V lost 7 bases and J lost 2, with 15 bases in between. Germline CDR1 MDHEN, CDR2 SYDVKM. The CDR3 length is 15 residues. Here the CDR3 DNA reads TGTGCCAGCACCCCCCCGACAGGTCCTGGAAACACCATATATTTT. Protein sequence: CASTPPTGPGNTIYF.

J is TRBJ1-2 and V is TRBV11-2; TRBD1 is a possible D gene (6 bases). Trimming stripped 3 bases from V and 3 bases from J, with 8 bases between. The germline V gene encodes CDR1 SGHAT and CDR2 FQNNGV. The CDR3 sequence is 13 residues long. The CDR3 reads CASSFKGDYGYTF. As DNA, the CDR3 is TGTGCCAGCAGCTTCAAGGGGGACTATGGCTACACCTTC.

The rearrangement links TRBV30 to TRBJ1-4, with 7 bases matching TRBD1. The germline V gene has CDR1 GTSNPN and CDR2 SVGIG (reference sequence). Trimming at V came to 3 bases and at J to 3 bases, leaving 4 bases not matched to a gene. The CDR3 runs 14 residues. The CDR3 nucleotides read TGTGCCTGGAGCCTGGGACAGTCTAATGAAAAACTGTTTTTT. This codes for CAWSLGQSNEKLFF.

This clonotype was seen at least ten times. This chain's CDR3 is CATSDSDQGTDQPQHF. CDR3 coding DNA: TGTGCCACCAGTGATTCTGATCAAGGTACGGATCAGCCCCAGCATTTT. The chain employs TRBV24-1 and TRBJ1-5; no clear D gene. Germline V gene lookup returns CDR1 KGHDR and CDR2 SFDVKD. V was shortened by 2 bases and J by 5 bases, with 15 bases between the two germline ends. The CDR3 contains 16 residues.

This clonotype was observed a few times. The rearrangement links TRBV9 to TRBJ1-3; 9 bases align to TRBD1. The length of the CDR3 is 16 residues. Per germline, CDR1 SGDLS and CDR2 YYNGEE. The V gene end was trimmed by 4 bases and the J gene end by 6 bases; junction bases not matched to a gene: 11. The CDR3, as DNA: TGTGCCAGCAGCCCGGGACAGGGACGACTGGCAAACACCATATATTTT. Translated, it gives CASSPGQGRLANTIYF.

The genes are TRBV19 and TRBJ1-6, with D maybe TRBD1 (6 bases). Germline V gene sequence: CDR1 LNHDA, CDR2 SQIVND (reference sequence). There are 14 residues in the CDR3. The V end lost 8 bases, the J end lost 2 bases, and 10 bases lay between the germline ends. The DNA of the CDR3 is TGTGCCAGTCGGAGGGGGACCTATAATTCACCCCTCCACTTT. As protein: CASRRGTYNSPLHF.

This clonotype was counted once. The CDR3 sequence: CASRDNNEQFF. CDR3 DNA sequence: TGTGCCAGCAGGGACAACAATGAGCAGTTCTTC. This chain connects TRBV3-1 to TRBJ2-1, with D possibly TRBD1 on 5 matching bases. Germline V gives CDR1 LGHDT, CDR2 YNNKEL (reference sequence). The CDR3 spans 11 residues. V shed 6 bases and J shed 5 bases, with 5 bases lying between them.

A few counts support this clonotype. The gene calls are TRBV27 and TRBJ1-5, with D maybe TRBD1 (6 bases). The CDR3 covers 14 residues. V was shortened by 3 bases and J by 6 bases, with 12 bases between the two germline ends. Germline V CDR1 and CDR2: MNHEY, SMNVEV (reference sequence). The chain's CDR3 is CASSLIGGLQPQHF. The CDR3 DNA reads TGTGCCAGCAGTTTGATCGGGGGCCTTCAGCCCCAGCATTTT.

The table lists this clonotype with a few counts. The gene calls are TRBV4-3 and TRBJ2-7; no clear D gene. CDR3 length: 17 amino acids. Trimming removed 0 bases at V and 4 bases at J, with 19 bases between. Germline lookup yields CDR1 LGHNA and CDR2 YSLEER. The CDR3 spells CASSQDRWQIPIYEQYF. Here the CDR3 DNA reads TGCGCCAGCAGCCAAGATAGATGGCAGATCCCAATTTACGAGCAGTACTTC.